This T cell receptor beta chain was documented in a study of identical twins. TCRdb reprocessed the 5' RACE reads via MiXCR and lists one record per CDR3 protein. The table shows 1.5 million to 2 million distinct CDR3 sequences, with 32% occurring only once. General observations from the study: Abundant beta clonotypes from cord blood bore fewer insertions; memory repertoires lacked this pattern. Conclusions were drawn cross-sectionally by statistical analysis, without following the same donors.

This clonotype has more than one count but fewer than ten. Its matching antigen is unknown. This CDR3 contains 14 residues. The germline gives CDR1 MGHRA, CDR2 YSYEKL. This TCR was sampled from a newborn girl in good health. The V call is TRBV4-1, the J call TRBJ2-7; no clear D gene. The closer fit of TRBJ2-5 to the DNA end suggests the J call may be wrong. Sequencing used cord blood. The CDR3: CASRQIIVGETQYF. In DNA, the CDR3 is TGCGCCAGCAGACAAATAATAGTTGGAGAGACCCAGTACTTC.